This T cell receptor (beta chain) comes out of a study of shared clonotypes between healthy human individuals. Study-level results: Estimated clonotype richness was generally higher in naive than memory subsets.

The naive CD8 population came from CD45RO-negative cells selected for CCR7, without terminally differentiated effector memory CD45RA+ cells. The donors, all of them Caucasian adults, lived in Nashville, Tennessee. Sequencing was performed with immunoSEQ multiplex PCR; in TCRdb, only in-frame clones are kept and a portion is missing. The data hold about 2.2 million clones, with over 85% observed a single time. Of note for this clone: Its antigen is undetermined.

The source is a man aged 18 to 35 in good health. Some clones in this sample may be carry-over from other donors' samples. The material sequenced was naive CD8+ T cells from PBMCs.

The DNA for the CDR3 is TGTGCCAGCAGCGAAGCGGTCATATACGAGCAGTACTTC. As protein: CASSEAVIYEQYF. V and J are TRBV7-8 and TRBJ2-7; possibly TRBD2 for D (5 bases). Trimming removed 5 bases from V and 4 bases from J, with 12 bases in between. The germline CDR1 and CDR2 sequences are SGHVS and FQNEAQ. This CDR3 comprises 13 residues.